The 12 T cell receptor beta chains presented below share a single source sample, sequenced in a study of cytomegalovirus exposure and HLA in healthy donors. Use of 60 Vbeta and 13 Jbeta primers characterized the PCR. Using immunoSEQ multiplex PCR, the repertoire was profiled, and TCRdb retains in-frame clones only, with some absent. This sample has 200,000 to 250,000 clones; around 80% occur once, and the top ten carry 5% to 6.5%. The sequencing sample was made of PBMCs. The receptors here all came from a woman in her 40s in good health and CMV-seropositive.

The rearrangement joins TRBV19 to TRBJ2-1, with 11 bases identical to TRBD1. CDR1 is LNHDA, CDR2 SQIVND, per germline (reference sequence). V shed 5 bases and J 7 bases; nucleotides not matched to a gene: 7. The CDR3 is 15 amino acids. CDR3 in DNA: TGTGCCAGTAGTTTCGCCGGGACAGGGGGGAATGAGCAGTTCTTC. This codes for CASSFAGTGGNEQFF.

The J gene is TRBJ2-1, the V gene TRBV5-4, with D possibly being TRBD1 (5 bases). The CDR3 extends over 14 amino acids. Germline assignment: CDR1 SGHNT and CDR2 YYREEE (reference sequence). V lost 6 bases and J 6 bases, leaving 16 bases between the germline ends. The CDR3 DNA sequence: TGTGCCAGCACCACAGCTAAGGGGATCAATGAGCAGTTCTTC. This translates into CASTTAKGINEQFF.

CDR3 nucleotides: TGTGCCAGCAGCACCGGGGAGAGCGTTCAGTACTTC. Translation: CASSTGESVQYF. The chain uses TRBV6-6 and TRBJ2-4; weak D call: TRBD2 (5 bases). Trimming left V 6 bases short and J 11 bases short, with 14 bases between. CDR3 length: 12 amino acids. CDR1 and CDR2 from the germline V gene are MNHNY and SVGAGI (reference sequence).

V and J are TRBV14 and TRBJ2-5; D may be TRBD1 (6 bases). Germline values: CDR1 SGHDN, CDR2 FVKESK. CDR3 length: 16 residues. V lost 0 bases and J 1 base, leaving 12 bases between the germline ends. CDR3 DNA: TGTGCCAGCAGCCAAGAACAACAGGGTCCCCAAGAGACCCAGTACTTC. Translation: CASSQEQQGPQETQYF.

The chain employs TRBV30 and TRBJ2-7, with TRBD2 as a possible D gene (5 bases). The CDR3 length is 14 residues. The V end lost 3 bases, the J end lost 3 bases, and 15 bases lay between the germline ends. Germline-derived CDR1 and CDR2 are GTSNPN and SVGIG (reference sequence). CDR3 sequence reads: CAWSLGLSLYEQYF. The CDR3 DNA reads TGTGCCTGGAGCCTTGGACTCTCACTCTACGAGCAGTACTTC.

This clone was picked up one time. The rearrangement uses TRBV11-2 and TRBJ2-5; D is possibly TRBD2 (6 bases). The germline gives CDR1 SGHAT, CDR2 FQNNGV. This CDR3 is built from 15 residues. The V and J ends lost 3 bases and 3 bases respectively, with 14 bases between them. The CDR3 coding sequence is TGTGCCAGCAGCTTCGAACGGAGGGCCAAAGAGACCCAGTACTTC. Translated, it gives CASSFERRAKETQYF.

The CDR3 sequence: CASSFSRDSSTGELFF. As DNA, the CDR3 is TGTGCCAGCAGTTTCAGCCGGGACAGTTCTACCGGGGAGCTGTTTTTT. The chain employs TRBV6-5 and TRBJ2-2; 7 bases line up with TRBD1. CDR1 and CDR2 from the germline V gene are MNHEY and SVGAGI. V gave up 4 bases and J gave up 5 bases; unmatched junction bases: 10. The CDR3 runs 16 residues.

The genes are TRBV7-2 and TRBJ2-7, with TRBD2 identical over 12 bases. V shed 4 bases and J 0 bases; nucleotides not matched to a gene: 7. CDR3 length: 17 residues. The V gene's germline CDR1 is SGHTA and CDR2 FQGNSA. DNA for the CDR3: TGTGCCAGCAGCTCGGTACTAGCGGGGGGTACCTCCTACGAGCAGTACTTC. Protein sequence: CASSSVLAGGTSYEQYF. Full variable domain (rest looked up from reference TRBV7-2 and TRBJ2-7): GAGVSQSPSNKVTEKGKDVELRCDPISGHTALYWYRQSLGQGLEFLIYFQGNSAPDKSGLPSDRFSAERTGGSVSTLTIQRTQQEDSAVYLCASSSVLAGGTSYEQYFGPGTRLTVT.

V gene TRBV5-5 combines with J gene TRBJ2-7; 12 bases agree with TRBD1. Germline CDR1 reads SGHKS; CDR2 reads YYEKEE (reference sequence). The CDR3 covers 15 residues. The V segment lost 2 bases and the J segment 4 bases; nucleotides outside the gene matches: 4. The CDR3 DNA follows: TGTGCCAGCAGCTTAGGGACAGGGGGCCAGTACGAGCAGTACTTC. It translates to CASSLGTGGQYEQYF.

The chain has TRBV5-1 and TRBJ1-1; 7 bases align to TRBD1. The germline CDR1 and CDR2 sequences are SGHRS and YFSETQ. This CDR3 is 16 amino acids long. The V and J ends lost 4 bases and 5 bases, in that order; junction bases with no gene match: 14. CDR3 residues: CASSLAYRGLRTEAFF. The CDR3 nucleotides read TGCGCCAGCAGCCTAGCCTACAGGGGCCTCCGGACTGAAGCTTTCTTT.

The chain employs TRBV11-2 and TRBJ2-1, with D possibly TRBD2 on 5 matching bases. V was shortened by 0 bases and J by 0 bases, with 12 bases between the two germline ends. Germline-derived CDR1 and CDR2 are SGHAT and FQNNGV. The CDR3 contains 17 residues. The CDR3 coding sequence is TGTGCCAGCAGCTTAGATCGGACCGGAGGCTCCTACAATGAGCAGTTCTTC. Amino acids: CASSLDRTGGSYNEQFF.

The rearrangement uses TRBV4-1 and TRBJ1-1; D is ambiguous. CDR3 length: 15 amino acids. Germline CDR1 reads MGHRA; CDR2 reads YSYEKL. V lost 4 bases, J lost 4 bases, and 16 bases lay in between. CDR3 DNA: TGCGCCAGCAGCCCCTACCAGCAGGTATCCACTGAAGCTTTCTTT. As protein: CASSPYQQVSTEAFF.